These 18 T cell receptor beta chains were all obtained from the same sample, sequenced in a study of regulatory T cells in long-lasting Graves disease. Sequencing libraries for TCR beta were prepared with iRepertoire HTBI primers and Arm-PCR of CDR3 regions. TCRdb re-called the multiplex PCR reads through MiXCR, storing one row per CDR3 protein. The sample lists roughly 520,000 distinct CDR3 sequences, 9.5% to 15% occurring once. Time point described: newly diagnosed GD, antithyroid drugs for less than 3 months. RNA isolated from PBMCs was used to make the TCR library. The same data also contributed to another study, on T cells in Graves' hyperthyroidism and ophthalmopathy.

Sequencing was performed on peripheral blood mononuclear cells (PBMCs), taken at new diagnosis, from a patient treated with antithyroid drugs. The receptor set was obtained from a woman in her thirties with Graves disease.

This clonotype was seen more than once but under ten times. This chain joins TRBV6-1 and TRBJ1-2; D ambiguous. The CDR3 loop spans 14 amino acids. CDR1 and CDR2 from the germline V gene are MNHNS and SASEGT. V lost 7 bases, J lost 2 bases, and 14 bases lay in between. The chain's CDR3 is CASTPAGPNYGYTF. CDR3 coding DNA: TGTGCCAGCACCCCGGCCGGACCGAACTATGGCTACACCTTC.

The gene calls are TRBV19 and TRBJ2-7; D ambiguous. This CDR3 contains 12 residues. Germline CDR1 LNHDA, CDR2 SQIVND (reference sequence). V dropped 2 bases and J dropped 3 bases, with 5 bases sitting between them. The CDR3 nucleotides are TGTGCCAGTAGTATACAAGGCTACGAGCAGTACTTC. Residues: CASSIQGYEQYF.

This clonotype was picked up many times. The chain has TRBV7-2 and TRBJ2-3; possible D gene TRBD2, 7 bases. The CDR3 has 15 amino acids. V lost 2 bases to trimming and J lost 3 bases, with 12 bases between them. Germline V gene lookup returns CDR1 SGHTA and CDR2 FQGNSA. CDR3 sequence reads: CASSLFRGGTDTQYF. The CDR3, as DNA: TGTGCCAGCAGCTTATTTAGGGGGGGGACAGATACGCAGTATTTT.

This clonotype came up many times. The chain uses TRBV12-3 or TRBV12-4 and TRBJ1-1; TRBD1 is a possible D gene (5 bases). The CDR3 is 15 residues long. Trimming shortened V by 6 bases and J by 3 bases, and 17 bases separated the two germline ends. Here the CDR3 reads CASRRQSLGDTEAFF. In nucleotides, the CDR3 is TGTGCCAGCAGACGACAGTCCCTAGGGGACACTGAAGCTTTCTTT.

This clonotype was seen a handful of times. The genes are TRBV24-1 and TRBJ2-5; TRBD2 aligns across 7 bases. Germline CDR1 KGHDR, CDR2 SFDVKD. The V and J ends lost 2 bases and 5 bases, in that order; junction bases with no gene match: 10. This CDR3 contains 16 residues. CDR3 residues: CATSDWDPLRGETQYF. DNA for the CDR3: TGTGCCACCAGTGATTGGGACCCCCTGCGGGGGGAGACCCAGTACTTC.

The chain combines TRBV18 with TRBJ2-7, with D tentatively TRBD1 (7 bases). Germline V gives CDR1 KGHSH, CDR2 LQKENI. The V end lost 3 bases, the J end lost 3 bases, and 27 bases lay between the germline ends. This CDR3 comprises 19 residues. The CDR3 is CASSPPSRSPMQGGYEQYF. The CDR3 DNA follows: TGTGCCAGCTCACCTCCTTCGAGATCCCCTATGCAGGGGGGCTACGAGCAGTACTTC.

The chain employs TRBV7-8 and TRBJ1-5; D is unclear. The CDR3 has 17 amino acids. Germline CDR1 reads SGHVS; CDR2 reads FQNEAQ. V was clipped by 1 base and J by 3 bases, with 16 bases between them. This CDR3 reads CASSLGLYRAHNQPQHF. The CDR3 region has the DNA TGTGCCAGCAGCTTAGGCCTCTATCGGGCCCACAATCAGCCCCAGCATTTT.

This clonotype appeared many times. The chain links TRBV15 to TRBJ2-1; weak D call: TRBD2 (6 bases). The V gene's germline CDR1 is LNHNV and CDR2 YYDKDF (reference sequence). This CDR3 is 17 amino acids long. V lost 1 base and J lost 9, with 22 bases in between. CDR3 sequence: CATSRGGTDRLAAEQFF. CDR3 coding DNA: TGTGCCACCAGCAGAGGAGGGACTGACCGTTTAGCCGCTGAGCAGTTCTTC.

On this clonotype: Given a far larger clone just one base away, this is likely a sequencing read error. The J gene is TRBJ2-7, the V gene TRBV7-3; possibly TRBD1 for D (5 bases). The CDR3 extends over 13 amino acids. Trimming shortened V by 4 bases and J by 6 bases, and 13 bases separated the two germline ends. In germline, CDR1 is SGHTA, CDR2 FQGTGA. In DNA, the CDR3 is TGTGCCAGCAGCTCTTGGACAAGCTGCGAGCAGTACTTC. It is translated as CASSSWTSCEQYF.

This clonotype has a count of ten or more. The V gene is TRBV30, the J gene TRBJ2-7; D perhaps matches TRBD2 (6 bases). CDR3 length: 13 residues. Germline CDR1 reads GTSNPN; CDR2 reads SVGIG (reference sequence). The V end lost 3 bases, the J end lost 3 bases, and 12 bases lay between the germline ends. CDR3 sequence (DNA): TGTGCCTGGAGGAACGGAGGGTTCTACGAGCAGTACTTC. Residues: CAWRNGGFYEQYF. The complete variable domain, with remaining parts taken from reference TRBV30 and TRBJ2-7, reads SQTIHQWPATLVQPVGSPLSLECTVEGTSNPNLYWYRQAAGRGLQLLFYSVGIGQISSEVPQNLSASRPQDRQFILSSKKLLLSDSGFYLCAWRNGGFYEQYFGPGTRLTVT.

V usage is TRBV10-3 and J usage is TRBJ1-5, with 9 bases identical to TRBD1. CDR1 and CDR2 from the germline V gene are ENHRY and SYGVKD. V gave up 10 bases and J gave up 6 bases; unmatched junction bases: 19. The CDR3 totals 17 residues. The CDR3 DNA reads TGTGCCACCCTGACGAAATCCGGGACAGGGATCAGTCAGCCCCAGCATTTT. This sequence encodes CATLTKSGTGISQPQHF.

This clonotype was found many times. J is TRBJ1-1 and V is TRBV19; no definite D call. This CDR3 is built from 15 residues. V lost 3 bases and J 0 bases, leaving 11 bases between the germline ends. The germline gives CDR1 LNHDA, CDR2 SQIVND (reference sequence). The CDR3 sequence is CASSIMAEVNTEAFF. CDR3 nucleotides: TGTGCCAGTAGTATTATGGCGGAAGTGAACACTGAAGCTTTCTTT.

The genes are TRBV24-1 and TRBJ2-2; TRBD2 matches at 10 bases. Trimming removed 5 bases from V and 6 bases from J; junction bases left unmatched: 8. CDR3 length: 16 amino acids. Germline CDR1 and CDR2: KGHDR and SFDVKD. CDR3 in amino acids: CATSAQREGHAGELFF. The CDR3 DNA sequence: TGTGCCACCAGTGCTCAGCGGGAGGGCCATGCCGGGGAGCTGTTTTTT.

In this sample, this clonotype turned up a few times. The chain carries TRBV9 and TRBJ2-2; 10 nucleotides agree with TRBD1. The V and J ends lost 3 bases and 5 bases, in that order; junction bases with no gene match: 7. The CDR3 covers 16 residues. The V gene's germline CDR1 is SGDLS and CDR2 YYNGEE. The CDR3 loop reads CASSGRTGGLTGELFF. The DNA of the CDR3 is TGTGCCAGCAGCGGCCGGACAGGGGGTCTGACCGGGGAGCTGTTTTTT.

The chain carries TRBV20-1 and TRBJ2-7; the D gene is possibly TRBD2 (5 bases). The end of the DNA aligns better with TRBJ2-1, so the J call may be wrong. Germline values: CDR1 DFQATT, CDR2 SNEGSKA (reference sequence). The CDR3 runs to 13 residues. CDR3 nucleotides: TGCAGTGCTAGAGAGTGGGAGTTCGCTGAGCAGTTCTTC. Translation: CSAREWEFAEQFF.

Turning to this clonotype: No conserved phenylalanine or tryptophan is present at the end of the CDR3, so a read error is the likely explanation. The chain joins TRBV6-2 or TRBV6-3 to TRBJ2-1, with D hard to call. CDR1 and CDR2 from the germline V gene are MNHEY and SVGEGT. The CDR3 spans 15 residues. The CDR3 nucleotides are TGTGCCAGCAGTGACTCATCAAGCTCCTACAATGAGCAGTTCTCC. It translates to CASSDSSSSYNEQFS.

The rearrangement links TRBV20-1 to TRBJ1-1; TRBD1 might be the D (5 bases). This CDR3 has 14 amino acids. V shed 1 base and J shed 1 base, with 10 bases lying between them. The germline V gene has CDR1 DFQATT and CDR2 SNEGSKA (reference sequence). This chain's CDR3 is CSARVPGWNTEAFF. The CDR3 bases are TGCAGTGCTAGAGTTCCAGGGTGGAACACTGAAGCTTTCTTT.

This chain uses TRBV18 with TRBJ2-5; weak D call: TRBD2 (5 bases). This CDR3 has 14 amino acids. Germline V CDR1 and CDR2: KGHSH, LQKENI. V was cut by 1 base and J by 2 bases, with 8 bases left in between. The CDR3 nucleotides are TGTGCCAGCTCACCACTCGGGGAACAAGAGACCCAGTACTTC. Residues: CASSPLGEQETQYF.